The 3 T cell receptor beta chains listed next were all sequenced from one sample in a study of T cell responses to AZD1222 COVID-19 vaccine. Produced via immunoSEQ multiplex PCR; TCRdb's table is partial and in-frame only. The sample carries more than 85,000 clones, 85% to 90% recorded once. The sequencing used peripheral blood, collected 28 days after the second AZD1222 dose. Every receptor here comes from an adult who received the AZD1222 COVID-19 vaccine.

The chain joins TRBV7-3 to TRBJ2-3; 7 bases match TRBD1. This CDR3 is built from 14 residues. The germline CDR1 and CDR2 sequences are SGHTA and FQGTGA. With 6 bases clipped from V and 4 bases from J, the junction kept 7 bases outside the gene matches. In DNA form, the CDR3 reads TGTGCCAGCAGATTAGACCAGGGGGCAGATACGCAGTATTTT. Amino acids: CASRLDQGADTQYF.

The genes are TRBV6-5 and TRBJ1-5; 8 bases agree with TRBD1. The germline V gene has CDR1 MNHEY and CDR2 SVGAGI. With V trimmed by 6 bases and J by 2 bases, 3 bases remained unmatched. The CDR3 extends over 14 amino acids. This CDR3 reads CASRVDRGNQPQHF. The CDR3 region has the DNA TGTGCCAGCAGAGTGGACAGGGGCAATCAGCCCCAGCATTTT.

The genes are TRBV27 and TRBJ2-7; 10 bases are shared with TRBD2. Losses at the gene ends were 4 bases for V and 0 bases for J; bases not matched to a gene: 12. Germline CDR1 MNHEY, CDR2 SMNVEV (reference sequence). The CDR3 contains 18 residues. The CDR3 here is CASSSLRLAGAPSYEQYF. The CDR3 bases are TGTGCCAGCAGTTCCCTCCGGCTAGCGGGAGCCCCCTCCTACGAGCAGTACTTC.